Detailed here is one T cell receptor beta chain. The antigen is undetermined. This entry is derived from a study of cytomegalovirus exposure and HLA in healthy donors. Findings and limits, study-wide: The authors later linked a missense DCLRE1C variant to TCR beta V- and J-gene trimming.

The CDR3 has 13 residues. Germline lookup yields CDR1 MDHEN and CDR2 SYDVKM. V was trimmed by 6 bases and J by 3 bases, leaving 11 bases between them. This PCR relied on a set of 60 Vbeta primers and 13 Jbeta primers. Produced via immunoSEQ multiplex PCR; TCRdb's table is partial and in-frame only. Of approximately 160,000 clones in the sample, more than 70% were seen once. Sequencing was performed on PBMCs. The receptor was derived from a male donor in good health and CMV-seronegative. The chain links TRBV28 to TRBJ1-1; TRBD1 is a possible D gene (5 bases). CDR3 loop: CASSPGVDTEAFF. The CDR3, as DNA: TGTGCCAGCAGCCCGGGGGTGGACACTGAAGCTTTCTTT.